This T cell receptor (beta chain) emerged from a study of vaccination and CD4 T cells after COVID-19. The CDR3 is 14 amino acids. Germline assignment: CDR1 MNHEY and CDR2 SMNVEV (reference sequence). Trimming at V came to 4 bases and at J to 3 bases, leaving 2 bases not matched to a gene. Concerning this clonotype itself: The antigen remains unidentified.

Described treatment: approximately 9-day PBMC culture with coronavirus spike peptide pools or control peptides (ViraFEST assay). The Oncomine TCR Beta short-read assay generated sequence data from the DNA of cultured CD4+ T cells. TCRdb re-analysed the PCR reads in MiXCR, keeping a single row per CDR3 protein. The data show over 15,000 distinct CDR3 sequences, with roughly 52% seen just once and less than 20% held by the top ten. The sequence came from a human donor who had recovered from COVID-19. The gene calls are TRBV27 and TRBJ2-3, with 9 bases that match TRBD1. Sequencing was performed on CD4+ T cells from blood, cultured in vitro, taken before SARS-CoV-2 vaccination. The CDR3 region has the DNA TGTGCCAGCAGTTGGGACAGGGCAACAGATACGCAGTATTTT. It codes for CASSWDRATDTQYF.